What follows describes a single T cell receptor beta chain. Antigen: not known. This entry is derived from a study of T cell repertoires in cytomegalovirus infection. About the study: Recently described HLA-C-restricted plus well-studied HLA-B-restricted CMV epitopes were used. Indicated by public TCR beta signatures were CMV infection and matching HLA type. General study points: Across the ex vivo response, the dominant clonotypes were HLA-C-restricted CMV-specific TCR beta clonotypes.

TCRdb recomputed calls from the reads with MiXCR, one row per CDR3 protein. In the table there are roughly 920,000 distinct CDR3 sequences, approximately 31% of which are singletons. The CDR3 is 12 amino acids. Trimming removed 5 bases at V and 8 bases at J, with 10 bases between. The V gene's germline CDR1 is SEHNR and CDR2 FQNEAQ (reference sequence). This clonotype was obtained from a human donor in good health (CMV status not recorded). Some clones in this sample may be carry-over from other donors' samples. The chain links TRBV7-9 to TRBJ1-5, with D perhaps TRBD1 (5 bases). The specimen comprised cultured CD8+ T cells from PBMCs, sampled from culture after CMV antigen stimulation. The CDR3 DNA reads as TGTGCCAGCAGCGCGGGGGGAAAGCCCCAGCATTTT. Translation: CASSAGGKPQHF. The full variable domain, with the rest looked up from reference TRBV7-9 and TRBJ1-5, is DTGVSQNPRHKITKRGQNVTFRCDPISEHNRLYWYRQTLGQGPEFLTYFQNEAQLEKSRLLSDRFSAERPKGSFSTLEIQRTEQGDSAMYLCASSAGGKPQHFGDGTRLSIL.